This T cell receptor (beta chain) was found in a study of T cell changes during pregnancy in multiple sclerosis. Profiled with immunoSEQ multiplex PCR; TCRdb holds only in-frame clones, not every one. The sample gives under 55,000 clones, about 92% of which show up once; 1.5% to 2% is in the top ten. In germline, CDR1 is GTSNPN, CDR2 SVGIG (reference sequence). The CDR3 runs 13 residues. The ends were cut back, 3 bases at V and 12 bases at J, with 20 bases in the middle. The source of this sequence is a female donor with multiple sclerosis, enrolled in a pregnancy study. The input for sequencing was peripheral blood, taken in the second trimester of pregnancy. This sequence joins TRBV30 and TRBJ1-1; weak D call: TRBD1 (5 bases). The CDR3 here is CAWSVRQGGGTFF. In DNA form, the CDR3 reads TGTGCCTGGAGCGTCCGGCAGGGCGGTGGAACTTTCTTT. The full variable domain, completed using reference TRBV30 and TRBJ1-1, is SQTIHQWPATLVQPVGSPLSLECTVEGTSNPNLYWYRQAAGRGLQLLFYSVGIGQISSEVPQNLSASRPQDRQFILSSKKLLLSDSGFYLCAWSVRQGGGTFFGQGTRLTVV.